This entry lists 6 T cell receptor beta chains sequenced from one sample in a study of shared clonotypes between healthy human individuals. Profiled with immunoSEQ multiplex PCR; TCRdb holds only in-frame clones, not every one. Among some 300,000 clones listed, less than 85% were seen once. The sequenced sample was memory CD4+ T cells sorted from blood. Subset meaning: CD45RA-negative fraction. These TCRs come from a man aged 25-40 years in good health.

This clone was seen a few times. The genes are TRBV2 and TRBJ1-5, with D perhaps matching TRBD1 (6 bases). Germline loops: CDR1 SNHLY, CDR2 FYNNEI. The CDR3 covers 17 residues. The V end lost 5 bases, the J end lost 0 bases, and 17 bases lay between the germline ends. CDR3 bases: TGTGCCAGCAGTCCCTGGGGGGCAGAGTATAGCAATCAGCCCCAGCATTTT. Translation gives CASSPWGAEYSNQPQHF.

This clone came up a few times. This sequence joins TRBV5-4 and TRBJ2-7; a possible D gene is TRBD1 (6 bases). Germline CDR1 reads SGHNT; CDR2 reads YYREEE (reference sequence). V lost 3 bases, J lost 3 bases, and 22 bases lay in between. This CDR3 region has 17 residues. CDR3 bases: TGTGCCAGCAGCTGGGGGCCGGAGGAGCAGGTTTTCTACGAGCAGTACTTC. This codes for CASSWGPEEQVFYEQYF.

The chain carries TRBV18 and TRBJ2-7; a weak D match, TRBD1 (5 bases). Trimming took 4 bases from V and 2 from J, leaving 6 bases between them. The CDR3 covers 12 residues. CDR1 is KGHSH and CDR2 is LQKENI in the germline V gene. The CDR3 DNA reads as TGTGCCAGCTCACAGGGGACCTACGAGCAGTACTTC. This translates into CASSQGTYEQYF.

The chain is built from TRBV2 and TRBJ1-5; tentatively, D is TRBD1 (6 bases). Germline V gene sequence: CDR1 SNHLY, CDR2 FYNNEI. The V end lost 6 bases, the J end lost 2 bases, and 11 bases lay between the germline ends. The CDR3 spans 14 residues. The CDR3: CASRETGRNQPQHF. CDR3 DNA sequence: TGTGCCAGCAGGGAAACAGGGCGCAATCAGCCCCAGCATTTT.

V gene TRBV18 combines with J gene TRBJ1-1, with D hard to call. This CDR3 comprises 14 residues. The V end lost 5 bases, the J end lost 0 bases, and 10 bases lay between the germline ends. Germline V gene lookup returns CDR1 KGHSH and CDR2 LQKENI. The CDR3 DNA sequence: TGTGCCAGCTCATTGGACCCTTTGAACACTGAAGCTTTCTTT. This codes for CASSLDPLNTEAFF.

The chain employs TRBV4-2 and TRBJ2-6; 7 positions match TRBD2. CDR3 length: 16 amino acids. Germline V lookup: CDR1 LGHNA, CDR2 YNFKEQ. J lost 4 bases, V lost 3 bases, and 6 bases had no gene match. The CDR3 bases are TGTGCCAGCAGCCAGGCCCCTAGCGGAGGGGCCAACGTCCTGACTTTC. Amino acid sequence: CASSQAPSGGANVLTF.